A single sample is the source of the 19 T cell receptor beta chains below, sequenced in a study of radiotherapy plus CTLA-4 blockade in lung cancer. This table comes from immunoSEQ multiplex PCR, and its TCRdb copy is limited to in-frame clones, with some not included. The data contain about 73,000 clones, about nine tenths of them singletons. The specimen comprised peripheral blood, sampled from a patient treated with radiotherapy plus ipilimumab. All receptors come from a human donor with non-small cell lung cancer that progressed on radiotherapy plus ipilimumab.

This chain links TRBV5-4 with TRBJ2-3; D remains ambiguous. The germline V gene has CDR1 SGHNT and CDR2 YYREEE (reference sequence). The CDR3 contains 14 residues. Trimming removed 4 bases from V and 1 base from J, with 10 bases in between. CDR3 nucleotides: TGTGCCAGCAGCAGGTTCGCGGGCACAGATACGCAGTATTTT. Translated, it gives CASSRFAGTDTQYF.

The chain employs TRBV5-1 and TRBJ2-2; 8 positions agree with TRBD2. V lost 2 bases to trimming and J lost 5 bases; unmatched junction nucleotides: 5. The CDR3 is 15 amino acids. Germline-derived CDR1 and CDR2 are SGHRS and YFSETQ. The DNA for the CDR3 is TGCGCCAGCAGCTTAAGCGGGAGAGGAACCGGGGAGCTGTTTTTT. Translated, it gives CASSLSGRGTGELFF.

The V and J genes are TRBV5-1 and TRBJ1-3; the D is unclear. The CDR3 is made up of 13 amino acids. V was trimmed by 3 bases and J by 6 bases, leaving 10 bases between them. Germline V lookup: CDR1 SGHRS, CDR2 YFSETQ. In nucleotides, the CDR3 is TGCGCCAGCAGCTACAGTACAGAAAACACCATATATTTT. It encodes CASSYSTENTIYF.

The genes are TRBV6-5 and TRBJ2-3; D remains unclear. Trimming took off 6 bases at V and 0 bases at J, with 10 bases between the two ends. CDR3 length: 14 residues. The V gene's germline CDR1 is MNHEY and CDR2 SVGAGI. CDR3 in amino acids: CASSLSVSTDTQYF. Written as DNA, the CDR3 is TGTGCCAGCAGCCTCTCCGTGAGCACAGATACGCAGTATTTT.

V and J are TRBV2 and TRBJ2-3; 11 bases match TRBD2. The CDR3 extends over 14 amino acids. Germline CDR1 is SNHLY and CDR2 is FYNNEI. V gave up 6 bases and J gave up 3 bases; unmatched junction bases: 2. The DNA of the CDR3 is TGTGCCAGCAGGCTAGCGGGAGGAACAGATACGCAGTATTTT. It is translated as CASRLAGGTDTQYF.

The chain's CDR3 is CAPGGRTDSNQPQHF. The CDR3 region has the DNA TGTGCCCCGGGGGGGCGGACGGATAGCAATCAGCCCCAGCATTTT. The chain employs TRBV27 and TRBJ1-5, with D possibly being TRBD1 (6 bases). The V and J ends lost 11 bases and 0 bases respectively, with 17 bases between them. This CDR3 contains 15 residues. In germline, CDR1 is MNHEY, CDR2 SMNVEV (reference sequence).

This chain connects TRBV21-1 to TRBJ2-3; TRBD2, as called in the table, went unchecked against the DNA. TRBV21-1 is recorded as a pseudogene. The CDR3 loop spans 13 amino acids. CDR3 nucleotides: TGTGCCAGCAGCAAAGGGCCGCGGGATACGCAGTATTTT. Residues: CASSKGPRDTQYF.

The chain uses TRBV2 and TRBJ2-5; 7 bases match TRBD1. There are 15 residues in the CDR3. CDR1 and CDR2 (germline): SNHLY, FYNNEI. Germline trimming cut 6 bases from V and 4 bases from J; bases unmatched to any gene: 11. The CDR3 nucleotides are TGTGCCAGCAGACCCACGACAGGGTTTCGAGAGACCCAGTACTTC. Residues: CASRPTTGFRETQYF.

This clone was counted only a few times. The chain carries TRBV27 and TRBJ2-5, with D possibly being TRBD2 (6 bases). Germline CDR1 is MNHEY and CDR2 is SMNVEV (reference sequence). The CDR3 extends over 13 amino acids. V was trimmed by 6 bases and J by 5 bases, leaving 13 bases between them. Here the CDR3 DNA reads TGTGCCAGCAGATCTAGCGCCGGGGAGACCCAGTACTTC. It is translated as CASRSSAGETQYF.

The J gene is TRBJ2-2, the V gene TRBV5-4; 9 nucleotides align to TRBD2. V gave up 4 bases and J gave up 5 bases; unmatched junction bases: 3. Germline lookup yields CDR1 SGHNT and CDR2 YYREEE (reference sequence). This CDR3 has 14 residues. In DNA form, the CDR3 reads TGTGCCAGCAGCCTTAGCGGGAGTACCGGGGAGCTGTTTTTT. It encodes CASSLSGSTGELFF. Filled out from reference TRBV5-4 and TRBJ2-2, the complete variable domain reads ETGVTQSPTHLIKTRGQQVTLRCSSQSGHNTVSWYQQALGQGPQFIFQYYREEENGRGNFPPRFSGLQFPNYSSELNVNALELDDSALYLCASSLSGSTGELFFGEGSRLTVL.

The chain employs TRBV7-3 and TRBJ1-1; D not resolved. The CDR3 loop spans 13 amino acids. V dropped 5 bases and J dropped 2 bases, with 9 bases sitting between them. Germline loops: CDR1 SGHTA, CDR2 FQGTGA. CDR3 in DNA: TGTGCCAGCAGCCTAAGGACCAACACTGAAGCTTTCTTT. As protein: CASSLRTNTEAFF.

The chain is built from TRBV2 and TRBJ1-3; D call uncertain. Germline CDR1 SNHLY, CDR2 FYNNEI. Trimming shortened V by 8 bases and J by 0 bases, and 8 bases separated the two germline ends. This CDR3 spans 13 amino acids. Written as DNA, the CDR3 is TGTGCCAGCGCGCGGGACTCTGGAAACACCATATATTTT. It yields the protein CASARDSGNTIYF.

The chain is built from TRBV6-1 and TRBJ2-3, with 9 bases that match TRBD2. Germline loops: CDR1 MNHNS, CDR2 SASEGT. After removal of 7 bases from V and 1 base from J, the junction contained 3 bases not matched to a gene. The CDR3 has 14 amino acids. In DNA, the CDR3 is TGTGCCAGCAACCCTAGCGGGGGCACAGATACGCAGTATTTT. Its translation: CASNPSGGTDTQYF.

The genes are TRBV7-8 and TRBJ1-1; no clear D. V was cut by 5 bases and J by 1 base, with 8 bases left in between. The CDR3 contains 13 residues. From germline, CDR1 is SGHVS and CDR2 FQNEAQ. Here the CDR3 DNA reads TGTGCCAGCAGCCGCGGGTCGAACACTGAAGCTTTCTTT. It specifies CASSRGSNTEAFF.

The CDR3 here is CSVADVSYEQYF. In DNA form, the CDR3 reads TGCAGCGTTGCCGACGTGTCCTACGAGCAGTACTTC. The chain carries TRBV29-1 and TRBJ2-7; unclear D gene. The CDR3 length is 12 residues. Germline values: CDR1 SQVTM, CDR2 ANQGSEA. V was shortened by 4 bases and J by 1 base, with 8 bases between the two germline ends.

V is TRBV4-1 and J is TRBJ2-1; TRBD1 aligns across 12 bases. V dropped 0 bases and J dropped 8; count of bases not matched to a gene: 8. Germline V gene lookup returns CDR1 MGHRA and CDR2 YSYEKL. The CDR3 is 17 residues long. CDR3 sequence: CASSQDPGTGGVDEQFF. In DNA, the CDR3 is TGCGCCAGCAGCCAAGACCCCGGGACAGGGGGCGTCGATGAGCAGTTCTTC.

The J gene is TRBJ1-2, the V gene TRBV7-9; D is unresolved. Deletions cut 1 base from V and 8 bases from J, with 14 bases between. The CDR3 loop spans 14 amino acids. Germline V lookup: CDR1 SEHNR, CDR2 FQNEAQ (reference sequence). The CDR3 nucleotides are TGTGCCAGCAGCTTAGGGGAATGGGGAGGCGGCTACACCTTC. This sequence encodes CASSLGEWGGGYTF.

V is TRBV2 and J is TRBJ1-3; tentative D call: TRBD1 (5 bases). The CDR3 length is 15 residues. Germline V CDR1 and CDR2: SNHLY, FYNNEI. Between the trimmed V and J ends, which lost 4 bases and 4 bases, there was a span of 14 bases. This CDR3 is CASSGEGLEGNTIYF. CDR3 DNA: TGTGCCAGCAGTGGTGAGGGGCTGGAAGGAAACACCATATATTTT.

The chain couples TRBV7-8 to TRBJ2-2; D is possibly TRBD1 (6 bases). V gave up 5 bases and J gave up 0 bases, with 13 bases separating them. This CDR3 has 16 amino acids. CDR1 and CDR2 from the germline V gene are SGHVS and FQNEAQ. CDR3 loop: CASSITGSANTGELFF. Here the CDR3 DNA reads TGTGCCAGCAGCATTACAGGGAGCGCGAACACCGGGGAGCTGTTTTTT.